The 22 T cell receptor beta chains below come from one sample, sequenced in a study of cytomegalovirus exposure and HLA in healthy donors. PCR was performed using 60 Vbeta and 13 Jbeta primers. The repertoire was sequenced with immunoSEQ multiplex PCR; TCRdb's copy has only in-frame clones and lacks some. The profile shows over 200,000 clones, about 75% of them singletons. Sequencing input: PBMCs. The receptors originated from a male donor in good health and CMV-seronegative.

This clone was detected only a few times. V usage is TRBV7-2 and J usage is TRBJ2-3; 7 bases are a match to TRBD2. This CDR3 is built from 15 residues. With V trimmed by 5 bases and J by 4 bases, 9 bases remained unmatched. Germline V gives CDR1 SGHTA, CDR2 FQGNSA. The CDR3 region has the DNA TGTGCCAGCAGCCCGCCCGCGGGAGCTGCAGATACGCAGTATTTT. The encoded protein is CASSPPAGAADTQYF.

This chain connects TRBV18 to TRBJ2-5; D remains unclear. From germline, CDR1 is KGHSH and CDR2 LQKENI. The CDR3 contains 14 residues. The V end was cut by 4 bases, the J end by 2 bases, with 11 bases between. CDR3 sequence: CASSLVLVQETQYF. CDR3 nucleotide sequence: TGTGCCAGCTCACTCGTCTTAGTACAAGAGACCCAGTACTTC.

The chain couples TRBV7-6 to TRBJ2-1; 10 bases line up with TRBD2. Germline V gives CDR1 SGHVS, CDR2 FNYEAQ. J gave up 3 bases and V 1 base, and 9 bases lay outside the gene matches. CDR3 length: 18 residues. The CDR3 DNA sequence: TGTGCCAGCAGCTTAGTCCCCATGAGCGGGGGGGACTACAATGAGCAGTTCTTC. Translation: CASSLVPMSGGDYNEQFF.

This chain connects TRBV11-2 to TRBJ1-2; 9 bases are a match to TRBD1. J gave up 5 bases and V 5 bases, and 0 bases lay outside the gene matches. The CDR3 has 12 amino acids. The germline V gene has CDR1 SGHAT and CDR2 FQNNGV. CDR3 in amino acids: CASSGQGYGYTF. The CDR3 DNA is TGTGCCAGCAGCGGACAGGGGTATGGCTACACCTTC. Drawing the rest from reference TRBV11-2 and TRBJ1-2, the complete variable domain is EAGVAQSPRYKIIEKRQSVAFWCNPISGHATLYWYQQILGQGPKLLIQFQNNGVVDDSQLPKDRFSAERLKGVDSTLKIQPAKLEDSAVYLCASSGQGYGYTFGSGTRLTVV.

The chain employs TRBV5-1 and TRBJ2-5; 13 bases agree with TRBD2. CDR3 length: 15 amino acids. Germline assignment: CDR1 SGHRS and CDR2 YFSETQ. V gave up 2 bases and J gave up 4 bases; unmatched junction bases: 2. CDR3: CASSLGLAGAETQYF. The CDR3 bases are TGCGCCAGCAGCTTAGGACTAGCGGGGGCAGAGACCCAGTACTTC.

This rearrangement joins TRBV28 to TRBJ2-7, with D uncertain. Germline CDR1 and CDR2: MDHEN and SYDVKM. V was cut by 3 bases and J by 6 bases, with 12 bases left in between. This CDR3 has 13 amino acids. CDR3 residues: CASSLTVHGEQYF. CDR3 DNA sequence: TGTGCCAGCAGTTTGACTGTACATGGCGAGCAGTACTTC.

V is TRBV11-2 and J is TRBJ2-5, with 8 bases matching TRBD2. J lost 9 bases, V lost 5 bases, and 17 bases had no gene match. Germline V gives CDR1 SGHAT, CDR2 FQNNGV. The CDR3 loop spans 16 amino acids. For the CDR3, the DNA is TGTGCCAGCAGCCCAATAGCGGGGCCGTCCCAAAGAGCCCAGTACTTC. Amino acid sequence: CASSPIAGPSQRAQYF.

CDR3: CASSVRGDTSTDTQYF. The CDR3 DNA follows: TGTGCCAGCAGTGTCCGGGGGGACACTAGCACAGATACGCAGTATTTT. J is TRBJ2-3 and V is TRBV6-1; D possibly corresponds to TRBD2 (7 bases). V lost 4 bases to trimming and J lost 0 bases, with 14 bases between them. This CDR3 spans 16 amino acids. Germline CDR1 and CDR2: MNHNS and SASEGT.

The chain is built from TRBV19 and TRBJ2-2; 10 bases are shared with TRBD1. The ends lost 7 bases at V and 7 bases at J; junction bases unmatched: 6. Germline CDR1 and CDR2: LNHDA and SQIVND (reference sequence). The CDR3 length is 14 residues. CDR3 protein: CASMRQGAYGELFF. The CDR3 DNA follows: TGTGCCAGTATGAGACAGGGGGCTTACGGGGAGCTGTTTTTT.

The chain has TRBV27 and TRBJ1-5, with D unclear. Germline CDR1 reads MNHEY; CDR2 reads SMNVEV (reference sequence). The CDR3 consists of 16 residues. V was cut by 6 bases and J by 1 base, with 16 bases left in between. The CDR3: CASSPSSGESNQPQHF. The CDR3 region has the DNA TGTGCCAGCAGCCCCTCTTCCGGGGAAAGCAATCAGCCCCAGCATTTT.

V gene TRBV12-5 combines with J gene TRBJ2-3, with 8 bases fitting TRBD2. V trimming: 6 bases; J trimming: 5 bases; junction bases outside the gene matches: 13. The CDR3 sequence is 16 residues long. Looked up from germline, CDR1 is LGHNT and CDR2 is FRNRAP. The DNA for the CDR3 is TGTGCTAGTGGGGGACCCGCGGGGGGTGGAGGAGATACGCAGTATTTT. This encodes CASGGPAGGGGDTQYF.

In its sample, this clone was seen a few times. This chain connects TRBV9 to TRBJ2-3, with D possibly being TRBD2 (7 bases). Germline CDR1 and CDR2: SGDLS and YYNGEE. The CDR3 is 16 amino acids. Trimming took off 3 bases at V and 2 bases at J, with 16 bases between the two ends. Here the CDR3 reads CASSARGEGITDTQYF. CDR3 DNA sequence: TGTGCCAGCAGCGCGAGGGGGGAGGGGATCACAGATACGCAGTATTTT.

This sequence joins TRBV27 and TRBJ1-1; tentatively, D is TRBD1 (5 bases). Trimming removed 5 bases at V and 1 base at J, with 8 bases between. The CDR3 is made up of 13 amino acids. In germline, CDR1 is MNHEY, CDR2 SMNVEV (reference sequence). CDR3 in amino acids: CASSPGGNTEAFF. The CDR3 bases are TGTGCCAGCAGTCCGGGGGGGAACACTGAAGCTTTCTTT.

Remarks on this clone: Other DNA sequences of this sample code for an identical CDR3. J is TRBJ2-7 and V is TRBV27, with TRBD2 identical over 10 bases. CDR3 length equals 14 residues. Germline V gene lookup returns CDR1 MNHEY and CDR2 SMNVEV (reference sequence). With V trimmed by 3 bases and J by 5 bases, 4 bases remained unmatched. The CDR3 here is CASSFSGLANEQYF. The CDR3 DNA is TGTGCCAGCAGTTTTTCGGGACTAGCGAACGAGCAGTACTTC.

The gene calls are TRBV5-6 and TRBJ1-4; 11 bases are a match to TRBD1. The J segment lost 10 bases and the V segment lost 4 bases, leaving 15 bases of the junction unmatched. Germline V CDR1 and CDR2: SGHDT, YYEEEE. The CDR3 is 17 amino acids. DNA of the CDR3: TGTGCCAGCAGCACGTACGGGACAGGGGGAATTGAGGGAAAACTGTTTTTT. This codes for CASSTYGTGGIEGKLFF.

About this clone itself: The same CDR3 arises from other DNA sequences in this sample as well. J is TRBJ2-6 and V is TRBV25-1, with 9 bases lining up with TRBD1. Per the germline V gene, CDR1 is MGHDK and CDR2 is SYGVNS. CDR3 size: 17 residues. V trimming: 6 bases; J trimming: 7 bases; junction bases outside the gene matches: 13. The CDR3 is CASRGGQGKRGANVLTF. CDR3 coding DNA: TGTGCCAGCAGAGGAGGACAGGGGAAAAGAGGAGCCAACGTCCTGACTTTC.

Only a few counts were recorded for this clone. This chain uses TRBV14 with TRBJ2-5; tentatively, D is TRBD1 (5 bases). Per the germline V gene, CDR1 is SGHDN and CDR2 is FVKESK. V was shortened by 3 bases and J by 2 bases, with 13 bases between the two germline ends. The CDR3 runs 15 residues. The CDR3 loop is CASSHKKGQQETQYF. The DNA for the CDR3 is TGTGCCAGCAGCCACAAAAAGGGGCAGCAAGAGACCCAGTACTTC.

This chain connects TRBV10-2 to TRBJ1-2; D might be TRBD1 (6 bases). Germline V gives CDR1 WSHSY, CDR2 SAAADI. This CDR3 comprises 15 residues. Trimming stripped 0 bases from V and 4 bases from J, with 12 bases between. The CDR3 coding sequence is TGCGCCAGCAGTGAGTCGAAGGGCAGGGGCTATGGCTACACCTTC. Translated, it gives CASSESKGRGYGYTF.

The rearrangement uses TRBV10-3 and TRBJ2-1, with a weak D call TRBD2 (5 bases). V gave up 0 bases and J gave up 10 bases, with 13 bases separating them. The CDR3 is 14 amino acids. Germline CDR1 reads ENHRY; CDR2 reads SYGVKD. The CDR3 bases are TGTGCCATCAGTGAGTCGTCTAGCAAACGGGAGCAGTTCTTC. Protein product: CAISESSSKREQFF.

The chain combines TRBV9 with TRBJ2-1, with 7 bases fitting TRBD1. The V segment lost 4 bases and the J segment 7 bases; nucleotides outside the gene matches: 5. Germline lookup yields CDR1 SGDLS and CDR2 YYNGEE. The CDR3 runs to 13 residues. CDR3 coding DNA: TGTGCCAGCAGCCCCGACAGGGAGAATGAGCAGTTCTTC. This codes for CASSPDRENEQFF.

The chain uses TRBV28 and TRBJ2-2; D is perhaps TRBD1 (5 bases). Trimming removed 5 bases at V and 6 bases at J, with 25 bases between. The length of the CDR3 is 18 residues. The V gene's germline CDR1 is MDHEN and CDR2 SYDVKM. CDR3 in DNA: TGTGCCAGCAGTGGCATACCAAGGGGCTCGCTCGTGGCCGGGGAGCTGTTTTTT. It yields the protein CASSGIPRGSLVAGELFF. Using reference TRBV28 and TRBJ2-2 for the parts outside the CDR3, the full variable domain is DVKVTQSSRYLVKRTGEKVFLECVQDMDHENMFWYRQDPGLGLRLIYFSYDVKMKEKGDIPEGYSVSREKKERFSLILESASTNQTSMYLCASSGIPRGSLVAGELFFGEGSRLTVL.

This clone was seen a single time. The chain carries TRBV19 and TRBJ1-5, with 11 bases lining up with TRBD1. Germline V gene sequence: CDR1 LNHDA, CDR2 SQIVND (reference sequence). CDR3 size: 15 residues. The ends lost 1 base at V and 8 bases at J; junction bases unmatched: 4. The CDR3 DNA follows: TGTGCCAGTAGTATAGGGACAGGGGGCGAGAAGCCCCAGCATTTT. This translates into CASSIGTGGEKPQHF. Full variable domain (missing parts from reference TRBV19 and TRBJ1-5): DGGITQSPKYLFRKEGQNVTLSCEQNLNHDAMYWYRQDPGQGLRLIYYSQIVNDFQKGDIAEGYSVSREKKESFPLTVTSAQKNPTAFYLCASSIGTGGEKPQHFGDGTRLSIL.